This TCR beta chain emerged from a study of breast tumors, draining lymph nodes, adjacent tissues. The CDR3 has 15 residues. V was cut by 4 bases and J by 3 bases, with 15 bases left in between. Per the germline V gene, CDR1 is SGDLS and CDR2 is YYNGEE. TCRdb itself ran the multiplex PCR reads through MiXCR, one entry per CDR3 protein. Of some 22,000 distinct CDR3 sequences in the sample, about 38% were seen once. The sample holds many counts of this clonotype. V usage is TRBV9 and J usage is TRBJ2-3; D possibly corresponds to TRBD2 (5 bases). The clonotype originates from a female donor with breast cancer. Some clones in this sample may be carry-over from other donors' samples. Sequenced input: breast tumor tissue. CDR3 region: CASSKSGLRTDTQYF. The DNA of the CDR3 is TGTGCCAGCAGCAAGAGCGGCCTGAGAACAGATACGCAGTATTTT.